This paragraph reports one T cell receptor beta chain. Its antigen is unknown. This sample is drawn from a study of vaccination effects on CD4 cells after COVID-19. Study background: Either the BNT162b2 or mRNA-1273 vaccine was given to participants in two doses.

Assay used: immunoSEQ multiplex PCR; TCRdb lists only in-frame clones, some missing. The table shows tens of thousands of clones, with roughly three quarters occurring only once. Findings and caveats of the study: There was marked clonal contraction among infection- and vaccine-induced clones late after vaccination.

Trimming removed 7 bases at V and 0 bases at J, with 15 bases between. The CDR3 sequence is 14 residues long. Per the germline V gene, CDR1 is SQVTM and CDR2 is ANQGSEA. Under the ViraFEST assay, PBMC were stimulated with viral peptide pools so that antigen-specific CD4+ T cells expanded. Sequencing was performed afterwards. Following 10 days of culture, CD4+ T cells were isolated. The healthy vaccine recipients, who had no prior SARS-CoV-2 infection, showed negative nucleocapsid antibodies. The clonotype was recovered from a human donor who received a COVID-19 vaccine. This rearrangement joins TRBV29-1 to TRBJ2-5; D may be TRBD1 or TRBD2 (5 bases each). The sample consisted of CD4+ T cells from PBMCs cultured with HCoV-NL63 spike peptides, taken before COVID-19 vaccination. Here the CDR3 reads CSAVPPGHQETQYF. The CDR3 nucleotides read TGCAGCGCAGTACCCCCGGGACACCAAGAGACCCAGTACTTC.